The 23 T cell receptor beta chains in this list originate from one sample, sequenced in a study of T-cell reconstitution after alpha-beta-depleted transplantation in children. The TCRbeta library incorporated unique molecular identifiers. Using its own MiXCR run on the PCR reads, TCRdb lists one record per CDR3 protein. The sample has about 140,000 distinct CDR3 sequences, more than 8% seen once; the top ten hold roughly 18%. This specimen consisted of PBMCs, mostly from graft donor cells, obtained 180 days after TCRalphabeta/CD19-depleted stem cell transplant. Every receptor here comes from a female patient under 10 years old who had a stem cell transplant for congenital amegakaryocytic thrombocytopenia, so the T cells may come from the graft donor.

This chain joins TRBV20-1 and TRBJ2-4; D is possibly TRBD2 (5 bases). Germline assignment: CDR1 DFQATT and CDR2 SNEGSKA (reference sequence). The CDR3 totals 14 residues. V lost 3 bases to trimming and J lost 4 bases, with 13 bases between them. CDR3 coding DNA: TGCAGTGCTAGCAAGGTCCGAGGGAAAAACATTCAGTACTTC. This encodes CSASKVRGKNIQYF.

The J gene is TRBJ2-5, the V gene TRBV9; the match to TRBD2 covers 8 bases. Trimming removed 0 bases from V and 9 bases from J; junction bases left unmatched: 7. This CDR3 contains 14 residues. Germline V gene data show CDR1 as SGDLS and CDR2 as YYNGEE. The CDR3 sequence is CASSVANGGAAQYF. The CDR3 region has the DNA TGTGCCAGCAGCGTAGCAAACGGGGGGGCCGCCCAGTACTTC.

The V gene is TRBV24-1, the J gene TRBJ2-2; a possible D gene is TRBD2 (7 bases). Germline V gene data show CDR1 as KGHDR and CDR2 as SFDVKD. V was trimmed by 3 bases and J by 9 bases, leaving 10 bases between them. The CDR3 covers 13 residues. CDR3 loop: CATSDGGDRELFF. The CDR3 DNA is TGTGCCACCAGTGATGGGGGGGACAGGGAGCTGTTTTTT.

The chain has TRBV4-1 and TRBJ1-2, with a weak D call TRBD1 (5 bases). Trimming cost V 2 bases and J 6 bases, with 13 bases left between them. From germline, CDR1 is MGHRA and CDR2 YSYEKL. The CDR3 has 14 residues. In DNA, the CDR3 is TGCGCCAGCAGCCAACACCAGGGTCTGAATGGCTACACCTTC. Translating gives CASSQHQGLNGYTF.

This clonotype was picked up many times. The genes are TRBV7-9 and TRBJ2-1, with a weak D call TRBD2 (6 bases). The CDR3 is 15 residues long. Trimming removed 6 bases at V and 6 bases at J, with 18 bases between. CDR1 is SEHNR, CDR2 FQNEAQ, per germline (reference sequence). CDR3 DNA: TGTGCCAGCAGTTCCCCGGGACTTATACTCAATGAGCAGTTCTTC. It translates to CASSSPGLILNEQFF.

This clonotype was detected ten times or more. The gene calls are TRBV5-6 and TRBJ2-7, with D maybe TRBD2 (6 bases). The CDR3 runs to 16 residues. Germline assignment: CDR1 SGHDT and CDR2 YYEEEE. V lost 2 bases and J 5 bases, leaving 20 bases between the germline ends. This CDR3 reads CASSLFGGISMNEQYF. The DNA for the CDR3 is TGTGCCAGCAGCTTATTTGGGGGGATTAGTATGAACGAGCAGTACTTC.

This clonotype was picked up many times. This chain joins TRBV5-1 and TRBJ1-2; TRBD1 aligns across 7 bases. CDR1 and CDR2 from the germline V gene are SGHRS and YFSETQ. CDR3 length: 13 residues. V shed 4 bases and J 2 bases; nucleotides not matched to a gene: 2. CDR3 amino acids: CASSRDSNYGYTF. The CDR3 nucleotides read TGCGCCAGCAGCAGGGACAGCAACTATGGCTACACCTTC.

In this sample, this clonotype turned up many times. CDR3 sequence reads: CASSGTGRGMETQYF. CDR3 DNA: TGCGCCAGCAGCGGGACAGGGAGAGGAATGGAGACCCAGTACTTC. This chain links TRBV10-1 with TRBJ2-5, with 9 nucleotides matching TRBD1. The CDR3 is made up of 15 amino acids. The J segment lost 5 bases and the V segment lost 6 bases, leaving 10 bases of the junction unmatched. Germline CDR1 WNHNN, CDR2 SYGVQD (reference sequence).

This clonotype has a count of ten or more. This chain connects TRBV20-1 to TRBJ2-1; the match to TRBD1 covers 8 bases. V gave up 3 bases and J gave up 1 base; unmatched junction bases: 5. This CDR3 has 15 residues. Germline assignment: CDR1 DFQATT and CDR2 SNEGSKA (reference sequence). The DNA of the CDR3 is TGCAGTGCTAGTTACGGGACAGGATCCTACAATGAGCAGTTCTTC. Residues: CSASYGTGSYNEQFF.

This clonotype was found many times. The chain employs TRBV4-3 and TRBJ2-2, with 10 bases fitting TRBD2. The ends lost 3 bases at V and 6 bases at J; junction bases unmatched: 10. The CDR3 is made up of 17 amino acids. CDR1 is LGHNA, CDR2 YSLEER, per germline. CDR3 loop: CASSQRVSSGSSGELFF. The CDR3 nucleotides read TGCGCCAGCAGCCAGAGGGTCTCTAGCGGGAGCTCCGGGGAGCTGTTTTTT.

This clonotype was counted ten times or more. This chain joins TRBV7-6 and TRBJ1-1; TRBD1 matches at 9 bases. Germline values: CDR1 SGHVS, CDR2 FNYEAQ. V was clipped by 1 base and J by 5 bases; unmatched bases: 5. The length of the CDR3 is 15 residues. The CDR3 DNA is TGTGCCAGCAGCTTAGGAACAGGGGGCTCGACTGAAGCTTTCTTT. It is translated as CASSLGTGGSTEAFF.

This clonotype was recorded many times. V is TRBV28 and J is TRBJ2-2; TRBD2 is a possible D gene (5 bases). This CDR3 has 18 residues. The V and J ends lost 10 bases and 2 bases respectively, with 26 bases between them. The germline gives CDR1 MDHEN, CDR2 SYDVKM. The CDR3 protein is CATTSRSGVSRNTGELFF. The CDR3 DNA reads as TGTGCCACCACTAGTAGGAGCGGCGTATCCCGTAACACCGGGGAGCTGTTTTTT.

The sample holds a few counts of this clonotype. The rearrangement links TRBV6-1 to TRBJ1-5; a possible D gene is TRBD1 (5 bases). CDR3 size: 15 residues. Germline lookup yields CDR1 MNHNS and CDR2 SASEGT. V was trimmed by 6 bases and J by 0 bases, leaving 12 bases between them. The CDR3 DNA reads TGTGCCAGCAGAAGAGAGACAGATAGCAATCAGCCCCAGCATTTT. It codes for CASRRETDSNQPQHF.

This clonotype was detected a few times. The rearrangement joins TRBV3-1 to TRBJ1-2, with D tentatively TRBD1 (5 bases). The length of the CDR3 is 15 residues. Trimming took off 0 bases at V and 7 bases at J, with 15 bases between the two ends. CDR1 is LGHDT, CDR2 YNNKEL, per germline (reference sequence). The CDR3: CASSQEGWGYLGYTF. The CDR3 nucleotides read TGTGCCAGCAGCCAAGAGGGCTGGGGGTACCTTGGCTACACCTTC.

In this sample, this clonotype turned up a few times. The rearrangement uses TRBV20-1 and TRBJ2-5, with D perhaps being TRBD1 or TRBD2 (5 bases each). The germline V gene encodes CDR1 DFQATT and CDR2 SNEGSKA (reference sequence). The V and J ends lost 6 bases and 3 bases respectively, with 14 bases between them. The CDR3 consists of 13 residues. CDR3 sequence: CSATKGREETQYF. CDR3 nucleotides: TGCAGTGCCACTAAGGGGAGAGAAGAGACCCAGTACTTC.

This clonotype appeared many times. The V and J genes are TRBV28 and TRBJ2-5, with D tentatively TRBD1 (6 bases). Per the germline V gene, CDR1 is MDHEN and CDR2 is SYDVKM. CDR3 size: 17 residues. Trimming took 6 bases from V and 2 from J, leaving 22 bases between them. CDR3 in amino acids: CASRNLPGRTVQETQYF. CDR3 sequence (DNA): TGTGCCAGCAGAAATCTTCCGGGACGGACAGTACAAGAGACCCAGTACTTC.

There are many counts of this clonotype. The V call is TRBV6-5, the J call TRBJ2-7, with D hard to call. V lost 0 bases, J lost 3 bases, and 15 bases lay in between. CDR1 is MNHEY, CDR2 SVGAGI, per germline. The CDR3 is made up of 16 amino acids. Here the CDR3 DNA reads TGTGCCAGCAGTTACTCGAGCCACCAGGTGGGCTACGAGCAGTACTTC. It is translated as CASSYSSHQVGYEQYF.

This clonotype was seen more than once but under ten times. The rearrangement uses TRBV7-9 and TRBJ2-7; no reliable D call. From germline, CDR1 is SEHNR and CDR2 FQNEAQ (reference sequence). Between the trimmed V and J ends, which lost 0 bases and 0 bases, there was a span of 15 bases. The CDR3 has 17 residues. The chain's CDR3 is CASSLAFDHSGSYEQYF. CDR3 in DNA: TGTGCCAGCAGCTTAGCCTTCGACCATTCCGGCTCCTACGAGCAGTACTTC.

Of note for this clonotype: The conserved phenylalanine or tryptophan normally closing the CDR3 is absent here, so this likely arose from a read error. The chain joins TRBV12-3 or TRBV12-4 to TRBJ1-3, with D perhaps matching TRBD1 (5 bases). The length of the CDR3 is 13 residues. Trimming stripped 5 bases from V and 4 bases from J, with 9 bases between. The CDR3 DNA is TGTGCCAGCAGTGCCGGACAAGGAAACACCATATATTTG. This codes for CASSAGQGNTIYL.

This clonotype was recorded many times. The CDR3 bases are TGCGCCAGCAGCTCAGGACTAGCGGAGAGAAAGACCCAGTACTTC. It specifies CASSSGLAERKTQYF. The chain recombines TRBV5-1 with TRBJ2-5; 10 bases are a match to TRBD2. Germline V gene sequence: CDR1 SGHRS, CDR2 YFSETQ. J was trimmed by 6 bases and V by 3 bases; bases with no gene match: 8. This CDR3 is built from 15 residues.

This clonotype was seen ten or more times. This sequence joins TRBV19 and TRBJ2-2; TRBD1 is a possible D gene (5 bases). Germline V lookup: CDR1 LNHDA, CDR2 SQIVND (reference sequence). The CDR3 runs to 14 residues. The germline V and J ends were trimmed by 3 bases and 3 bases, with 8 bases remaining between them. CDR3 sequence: CASSIFRDTGELFF. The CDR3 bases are TGTGCCAGTAGTATTTTCAGGGACACCGGGGAGCTGTTTTTT.

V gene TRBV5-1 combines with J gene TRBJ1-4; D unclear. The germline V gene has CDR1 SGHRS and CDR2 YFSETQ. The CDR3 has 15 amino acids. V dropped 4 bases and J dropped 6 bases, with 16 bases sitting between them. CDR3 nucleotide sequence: TGCGCCAGCAGCCCGGTCCCCTTCCGAGATGAAAAACTGTTTTTT. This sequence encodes CASSPVPFRDEKLFF.

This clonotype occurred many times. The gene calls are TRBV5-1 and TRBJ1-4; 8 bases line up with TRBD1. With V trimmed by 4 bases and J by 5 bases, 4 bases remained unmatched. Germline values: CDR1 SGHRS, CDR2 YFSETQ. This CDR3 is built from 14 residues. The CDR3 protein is CASSKGQGNEKLFF. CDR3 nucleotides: TGCGCCAGCAGCAAAGGACAGGGAAATGAAAAACTGTTTTTT.